The TCR beta chain described here comes from a study of neurological immune-mediated disorders. TCRdb reanalysed the 5' RACE reads using MiXCR and keeps one entry per CDR3 protein. The sample lists tens of thousands of distinct CDR3 sequences; approximately 5% were seen once. Trimming removed 1 base at V and 6 bases at J, with 9 bases between. The CDR3 spans 13 residues. The sequencing input was PBMCs. The V and J genes are TRBV12-3 or TRBV12-4 and TRBJ1-1; D perhaps matches TRBD1 (5 bases). The receptor was derived from a woman in her seventies with multiple sclerosis. CDR3 bases: TGTGCCAGCAGTTTAGGGGGCAGGCCTGAAGCTTTCTTT. The encoded protein is CASSLGGRPEAFF.